These 20 T cell receptor beta chains share one sample of origin, sequenced in a study of shared clonotypes between healthy human individuals. The repertoire was sequenced with immunoSEQ multiplex PCR; TCRdb's copy has only in-frame clones and lacks some. Of roughly 2.6 million clones detected, approximately 94% appear once; the ten largest clones hold roughly 0.15%. The sequencing sample was made of naive CD4+ T cells sorted from blood. Specified subset: CD45RA+ positively selected. The receptors come from a man between 18 and 35 years old in good health.

V usage is TRBV7-2 and J usage is TRBJ2-7; D possibly matches TRBD1 or TRBD2 (5 bases each). Per germline, CDR1 SGHTA and CDR2 FQGNSA. The CDR3 sequence is 13 residues long. Trimming pared 3 bases from V and 6 bases from J, leaving 12 bases between. CDR3 bases: TGTGCCAGCAGCTTGGGGGAACGCGGCGAGCAGTACTTC. This translates into CASSLGERGEQYF.

The V gene is TRBV5-8, the J gene TRBJ1-2; no definite D call. Germline CDR1 SGHTS, CDR2 YDEGEE. The CDR3 length is 14 residues. Trimming shortened V by 6 bases and J by 6 bases, and 18 bases separated the two germline ends. In nucleotides, the CDR3 is TGTGCCAGCACCTCAGGCGGAAGTAAACATGGCTACACCTTC. Protein sequence: CASTSGGSKHGYTF.

This chain uses TRBV7-2 with TRBJ1-6, with TRBD1 matching 8 bases. V shed 5 bases and J 7 bases; nucleotides not matched to a gene: 7. The germline V gene encodes CDR1 SGHTA and CDR2 FQGNSA. The CDR3 is 15 residues long. The CDR3 nucleotides read TGTGCCAGCAGCAGACAGGGGATTTTAAATTCACCCCTCCACTTT. The encoded protein is CASSRQGILNSPLHF.

J is TRBJ1-2 and V is TRBV5-1; a weak D match, TRBD1 (5 bases). Germline V CDR1 and CDR2: SGHRS, YFSETQ. This CDR3 region has 15 residues. The V gene lost 0 bases and the J gene lost 0 bases, with 9 bases spanning the gap. CDR3 region: CASSLGGDPNYGYTF. DNA of the CDR3: TGCGCCAGCAGCTTGGGAGGGGACCCTAACTATGGCTACACCTTC. The full variable domain, in which reference TRBV5-1 and TRBJ1-2 provide the parts outside the CDR3, is KAGVTQTPRYLIKTRGQQVTLSCSPISGHRSVSWYQQTPGQGLQFLFEYFSETQRNKGNFPGRFSGRQFSNSRSEMNVSTLELGDSALYLCASSLGGDPNYGYTFGSGTRLTVV.

This sequence joins TRBV9 and TRBJ2-7; 14 bases match TRBD2. With 4 bases clipped from V and 4 bases from J, the junction kept 7 bases outside the gene matches. The CDR3 runs 16 residues. Germline CDR1 and CDR2: SGDLS and YYNGEE. The CDR3 sequence is CASSPHGTSGSYEQYF. CDR3 in DNA: TGTGCCAGCAGCCCTCACGGGACTAGCGGGAGTTACGAGCAGTACTTC.

This sequence joins TRBV18 and TRBJ2-1, with D possibly TRBD1 on 5 matching bases. The CDR3 is 15 residues long. Germline V gene sequence: CDR1 KGHSH, CDR2 LQKENI. Trimming pared 3 bases from V and 4 bases from J, leaving 13 bases between. CDR3 region: CASSPGRDGYNEQFF. The CDR3, as DNA: TGTGCCAGCTCACCGGGCAGGGATGGGTACAATGAGCAGTTCTTC.

The chain is built from TRBV28 and TRBJ1-2; D may be TRBD1 (6 bases). The ends were cut back, 10 bases at V and 8 bases at J, with 11 bases in the middle. CDR1 and CDR2 (germline): MDHEN, SYDVKM. This CDR3 spans 10 amino acids. The CDR3 DNA reads TGTGCCATCAGGGGTCGGGGCTACACCTTC. It specifies CAIRGRGYTF.

The DNA for the CDR3 is TGTGCCAGTAGGAAGGGGACGGCAAACACCATATATTTT. Residues: CASRKGTANTIYF. The chain carries TRBV19 and TRBJ1-3, with D possibly TRBD1 on 5 matching bases. Trimming removed 6 bases at V and 6 bases at J, with 12 bases between. Germline CDR1 LNHDA, CDR2 SQIVND (reference sequence). This CDR3 is 13 amino acids long. Full variable domain (remainder filled in from reference TRBV19 and TRBJ1-3): DGGITQSPKYLFRKEGQNVTLSCEQNLNHDAMYWYRQDPGQGLRLIYYSQIVNDFQKGDIAEGYSVSREKKESFPLTVTSAQKNPTAFYLCASRKGTANTIYFGEGSWLTVV.

The chain combines TRBV10-3 with TRBJ2-3; D is unclear. The CDR3 contains 14 residues. Germline CDR1 is ENHRY and CDR2 is SYGVKD. V was clipped by 6 bases and J by 0 bases, with 10 bases between them. The CDR3 region is CAISPMGSTDTQYF. In nucleotides, the CDR3 is TGTGCCATCAGCCCAATGGGCAGCACAGATACGCAGTATTTT.

The genes are TRBV5-6 and TRBJ2-1; 10 nucleotides match TRBD1. CDR1 and CDR2 from the germline V gene are SGHDT and YYEEEE. CDR3 size: 16 residues. The V gene end was trimmed by 3 bases and the J gene end by 1 base; junction bases not matched to a gene: 4. In DNA, the CDR3 is TGTGCCAGCAGCTCTCCGGGACAGGGGTCCTACAATGAGCAGTTCTTC. This gives the protein CASSSPGQGSYNEQFF.

J is TRBJ1-1 and V is TRBV6-1; D not certain. The CDR3 sequence is 13 residues long. Germline values: CDR1 MNHNS, CDR2 SASEGT. V was trimmed by 3 bases and J by 4 bases, leaving 9 bases between them. The DNA of the CDR3 is TGTGCCAGCAGTGAGAGGTTAGCCACTGAAGCTTTCTTT. Protein: CASSERLATEAFF.

V is TRBV27 and J is TRBJ1-6; 7 nucleotides agree with TRBD1. The V and J ends lost 5 bases and 6 bases, in that order; junction bases with no gene match: 7. The germline gives CDR1 MNHEY, CDR2 SMNVEV (reference sequence). This CDR3 has 15 amino acids. The CDR3 sequence is CASSLGQEINSPLHF. The CDR3 DNA sequence: TGTGCCAGCAGTCTAGGACAGGAAATTAATTCACCCCTCCACTTT.

For the CDR3, the DNA is TGCGCCAGCAGCTTGAGGCAGTCGAACACTGAAGCTTTCTTT. This translates into CASSLRQSNTEAFF. V is TRBV5-1 and J is TRBJ1-1; no reliable D call. The CDR3 loop spans 14 amino acids. Germline V CDR1 and CDR2: SGHRS, YFSETQ. V was cut by 1 base and J by 1 base, with 8 bases left in between.

As regards this clone: Other DNA sequences in the same sample also yield this CDR3. V and J are TRBV6-1 and TRBJ2-7; no definite D call. The V end was cut by 3 bases, the J end by 3 bases, with 9 bases between. This CDR3 comprises 13 residues. CDR1 and CDR2 from the germline V gene are MNHNS and SASEGT. As DNA, the CDR3 is TGTGCCAGCAGTGAGGGTAGGTTCTACGAGCAGTACTTC. It codes for CASSEGRFYEQYF.

The chain joins TRBV6-5 to TRBJ2-7; D is perhaps TRBD1 (6 bases). CDR1 is MNHEY, CDR2 SVGAGI, per germline. The CDR3 runs 12 residues. The CDR3 loop reads CAAQGNSYEQYF. CDR3 nucleotide sequence: TGTGCGGCCCAGGGGAACTCCTACGAGCAGTACTTC.

The rearrangement links TRBV11-2 to TRBJ2-2; 9 positions match TRBD2. Per the germline V gene, CDR1 is SGHAT and CDR2 is FQNNGV. V shed 4 bases and J 5 bases; nucleotides not matched to a gene: 5. The CDR3 contains 15 residues. CDR3 coding DNA: TGTGCCAGCAGCTCCCTAGCGGGGAAAACCGGGGAGCTGTTTTTT. Translated: CASSSLAGKTGELFF.

J is TRBJ2-7 and V is TRBV10-1, with 9 positions matching TRBD2. The ends lost 0 bases at V and 0 bases at J; junction bases unmatched: 3. The CDR3 has 16 residues. Germline values: CDR1 WNHNN, CDR2 SYGVQD (reference sequence). The CDR3 here is CASSESRGRASYEQYF. In DNA form, the CDR3 reads TGCGCCAGCAGTGAGTCGCGCGGGAGGGCCTCCTACGAGCAGTACTTC.

The rearrangement uses TRBV11-3 and TRBJ2-1; D uncertain. CDR3 length: 13 amino acids. V was shortened by 1 base and J by 5 bases, with 6 bases between the two germline ends. Per germline, CDR1 SGHNT and CDR2 YENEEA. In DNA form, the CDR3 reads TGTGCCAGCAGCTTAGTCCTAGACAATGAGCAGTTCTTC. It codes for CASSLVLDNEQFF.

The chain employs TRBV9 and TRBJ1-4; possibly TRBD1 for D (5 bases). The V and J ends lost 5 bases and 3 bases respectively, with 11 bases between them. This CDR3 comprises 14 residues. Germline V gives CDR1 SGDLS, CDR2 YYNGEE. The CDR3 spells CASRLRGPNEKLFF. The CDR3, as DNA: TGTGCCAGCAGACTAAGGGGTCCTAATGAAAAACTGTTTTTT.

V is TRBV4-1 and J is TRBJ1-1, with a possible D match to TRBD1 (5 bases). The germline V gene has CDR1 MGHRA and CDR2 YSYEKL. This CDR3 spans 13 amino acids. The germline V and J ends were trimmed by 0 bases and 7 bases, with 9 bases remaining between them. The CDR3 spells CASSQDPGGEAFF. CDR3 nucleotides: TGCGCCAGCAGCCAAGACCCCGGGGGTGAAGCTTTCTTT.